This TCR beta chain is from a study of T cell responses to AZD1222 COVID-19 vaccine. General study findings and limits: Mostly white British, mostly female donors; authors suggested clonal diversity may be underestimated. The repertoires were collected only after the peak T cell response.

TCRdb's copy holds only in-frame clones and misses some; the assay was immunoSEQ multiplex PCR. Of 95,000 to 150,000 clones listed, 80% to 90% are singletons. As to this clone: What it binds is not known.

The clonotype was recovered from an adult in good health. The sample in question was peripheral blood, obtained on day 0 of AZD1222 vaccination.

In DNA form, the CDR3 reads TGTGCCAGCTCACCTCGGGTGATAGCGAGGGGAAATGAGCAGTTCTTC. Translation gives CASSPRVIARGNEQFF. The chain uses TRBV18 and TRBJ2-1; the D call may be TRBD1 or TRBD2 (5 bases each). In germline, CDR1 is KGHSH, CDR2 LQKENI. The CDR3 totals 16 residues. The germline V and J ends were trimmed by 3 bases and 7 bases, with 19 bases remaining between them.